These 2 T cell receptor beta chains were sequenced from one sample in a study of blood T cell repertoires in COVID-19. The data were produced by immunoSEQ multiplex PCR, yet TCRdb's version contains in-frame clones alone and is incomplete. The table records 350,000 to 400,000 clones, roughly 92% of them present only once. The sequenced material came from PBMCs or T cells enriched from blood (not recorded which). Receptors were obtained from a woman between 35 and 50 years old who had been exposed to COVID-19.

The CDR3 here is CASRPDSGRDTQYF. In nucleotides, the CDR3 is TGTGCCAGCAGACCCGACTCGGGGAGGGATACGCAGTATTTT. V is TRBV7-9 and J is TRBJ2-3; possible D gene TRBD2, 6 bases. The CDR3 runs to 14 residues. The germline V and J ends were trimmed by 6 bases and 6 bases, with 16 bases remaining between them. Germline loops: CDR1 SEHNR, CDR2 FQNEAQ (reference sequence).

CDR3 protein: CATSVGQGLESEAFF. The CDR3 nucleotides are TGTGCCACCAGTGTGGGCCAGGGGTTGGAAAGTGAAGCTTTCTTT. The chain joins TRBV24-1 to TRBJ1-1; D perhaps matches TRBD1 (6 bases). Germline loops: CDR1 KGHDR, CDR2 SFDVKD. V lost 5 bases and J lost 7, with 19 bases in between. The length of the CDR3 is 15 residues.